This entry concerns a single TCR beta chain. Its antigen is unknown. The sample belongs to a study of TIL therapy for anti-PD-1-resistant metastatic lung cancer. For the study at large: Tumors were harvested before any PD-1/PD-L1 blockade. Study conclusions and caveats: The cohort had more treatment-naive, never-smoker and oncogene-addicted patients than typical.

Time point meaning: pre-treatment sample, taken before nivolumab and TIL therapy. Stage 4 NSCLC adults joined between 2017 and 2020. The immunoSEQ assay was v3. Clones were sequenced by immunoSEQ multiplex PCR, and TCRdb holds only the in-frame ones, with some missing. This repertoire shows about 53,000 clones, around four fifths found once; its top ten account for roughly 2%. This CDR3 has 15 amino acids. The J segment lost 5 bases and the V segment lost 5 bases, leaving 6 bases of the junction unmatched. Germline-derived CDR1 and CDR2 are SGHTA and FQGNSA. The receptor's source is a person between 30 and 80 years old with non-small cell lung cancer. The J gene is TRBJ2-5, the V gene TRBV7-2, with 12 bases lining up with TRBD2. Specimen: blood, collected at baseline. CDR3 in amino acids: CASSTLAGGRETQYF. CDR3 coding DNA: TGTGCCAGCAGCACCCTAGCGGGGGGGCGGGAGACCCAGTACTTC.